This entry lists 9 T cell receptor beta chains sequenced from one sample in a study of cytotoxic CD8 clonotypes in ibrutinib-treated CLL. The assay was immunoSEQ multiplex PCR, and TCRdb's table has in-frame clones only and misses some. The data show around 50,000 clones, roughly three fifths seen once. This sample comprised PBMCs, obtained after 24 months of ibrutinib treatment. The receptor set was obtained from a human donor with chronic lymphocytic leukemia.

This clone occurred once. The chain joins TRBV13 to TRBJ1-6, with TRBD1 matching 8 bases. CDR3 size: 17 residues. Per germline, CDR1 PRHDT and CDR2 FYEKMQ (reference sequence). Trimming removed 2 bases from V and 4 bases from J; junction bases left unmatched: 7. The CDR3 sequence: CASSLRGTGGYNSPLHF. For the CDR3, the DNA is TGTGCCAGCAGCTTACGGGGGACAGGAGGATATAATTCACCCCTCCACTTT. Full variable domain (rest looked up from reference TRBV13 and TRBJ1-6): AAGVIQSPRHLIKEKRETATLKCYPIPRHDTVYWYQQGPGQDPQFLISFYEKMQSDKGSIPDRFSAQQFSDYHSELNMSSLELGDSALYFCASSLRGTGGYNSPLHFGNGTRLTVT.

The chain joins TRBV4-1 to TRBJ2-1; 9 bases align to TRBD1. After removal of 2 bases from V and 15 bases from J, the junction contained 5 bases not matched to a gene. This CDR3 region has 12 residues. Germline CDR1 and CDR2: MGHRA and YSYEKL. CDR3 DNA sequence: TGCGCCAGCAGCCAATCCGGGACAGGGTTGTTCTTC. It specifies CASSQSGTGLFF.

This clone has more than one count but fewer than ten. This chain links TRBV28 with TRBJ1-5; TRBD1 aligns across 7 bases. Germline V gene lookup returns CDR1 MDHEN and CDR2 SYDVKM. The CDR3 loop spans 16 amino acids. The J segment lost 4 bases and the V segment lost 3 bases, leaving 9 bases of the junction unmatched. The DNA for the CDR3 is TGTGCCAGCAGTTTTTCGTCGGGACAGAGGAATCAGCCCCAGCATTTT. It translates to CASSFSSGQRNQPQHF.

The chain has TRBV11-2 and TRBJ1-6; no definite D call. Germline V gene sequence: CDR1 SGHAT, CDR2 FQNNGV. The CDR3 consists of 15 residues. Trimming removed 2 bases at V and 12 bases at J, with 17 bases between. The chain's CDR3 is CASSLWTVSEGPLHF. The DNA of the CDR3 is TGTGCCAGCAGCTTATGGACGGTCAGTGAGGGACCCCTCCACTTT.

This clone was counted between two and nine times. The genes are TRBV27 and TRBJ2-1; D not resolved. Germline lookup yields CDR1 MNHEY and CDR2 SMNVEV (reference sequence). The germline V and J ends were trimmed by 5 bases and 8 bases, with 13 bases remaining between them. The CDR3 has 13 amino acids. For the CDR3, the DNA is TGTGCCAGCAGTCCCACCAGAGTGTATGAGCAGTTCTTC. Amino acids: CASSPTRVYEQFF.

V is TRBV5-5 and J is TRBJ2-7, with a tentative D call TRBD1 (5 bases). Trimming shortened V by 4 bases and J by 2 bases, and 13 bases separated the two germline ends. Germline V gene sequence: CDR1 SGHKS, CDR2 YYEKEE (reference sequence). The CDR3 spans 14 residues. DNA of the CDR3: TGTGCCAGCAGCCCGGTGGCAGGGACCTACGAGCAGTACTTC. This translates into CASSPVAGTYEQYF.

This clone has more than one count but fewer than ten. The gene calls are TRBV27 and TRBJ1-2; the match to TRBD1 covers 8 bases. Germline V gives CDR1 MNHEY, CDR2 SMNVEV (reference sequence). After removal of 2 bases from V and 0 bases from J, the junction contained 8 bases not matched to a gene. The CDR3 has 17 residues. CDR3 sequence reads: CASSLRSTGAANYGYTF. The CDR3 DNA reads as TGTGCCAGCAGTTTACGGTCGACAGGGGCCGCTAACTATGGCTACACCTTC.

This clone came up a few times. J is TRBJ2-4 and V is TRBV11-2; D is perhaps TRBD2 (5 bases). Looked up from germline, CDR1 is SGHAT and CDR2 is FQNNGV. The length of the CDR3 is 12 residues. The V end lost 5 bases, the J end lost 5 bases, and 7 bases lay between the germline ends. DNA of the CDR3: TGTGCCAGCAGCCCCGGGGAAAACATTCAGTACTTC. Residues: CASSPGENIQYF.

V gene TRBV25-1 combines with J gene TRBJ2-3; 9 bases match TRBD1. CDR1 is MGHDK and CDR2 is SYGVNS in the germline V gene. After removal of 3 bases from V and 2 bases from J, the junction contained 3 bases not matched to a gene. The CDR3 contains 15 residues. CDR3 amino acids: CASSEGQGNTDTQYF. The CDR3 nucleotides read TGTGCCAGCAGTGAGGGACAGGGCAACACAGATACGCAGTATTTT.